This TCR beta chain was captured by sequencing in a study of cytomegalovirus exposure and HLA in healthy donors. It was with 60 Vbeta and 13 Jbeta primers that the PCR ran. Generated by immunoSEQ multiplex PCR, the TCRdb table keeps only in-frame clones and is missing some. The sample has about 88,000 clones, 80% to 90% seen once. This clone was observed once. V shed 5 bases and J shed 7 bases, with 12 bases lying between them. Germline CDR1 and CDR2: SGHAT and FQNNGV. CDR3 length: 14 amino acids. The sequence was obtained from a man younger than 30 in good health and CMV-seronegative. The chain employs TRBV11-2 and TRBJ1-6, with D tentatively TRBD1 (6 bases). Material: PBMCs. This CDR3 reads CASSPGAQNSPLHF. The CDR3 DNA reads TGTGCCAGCAGCCCAGGGGCACAGAATTCACCCCTCCACTTT.